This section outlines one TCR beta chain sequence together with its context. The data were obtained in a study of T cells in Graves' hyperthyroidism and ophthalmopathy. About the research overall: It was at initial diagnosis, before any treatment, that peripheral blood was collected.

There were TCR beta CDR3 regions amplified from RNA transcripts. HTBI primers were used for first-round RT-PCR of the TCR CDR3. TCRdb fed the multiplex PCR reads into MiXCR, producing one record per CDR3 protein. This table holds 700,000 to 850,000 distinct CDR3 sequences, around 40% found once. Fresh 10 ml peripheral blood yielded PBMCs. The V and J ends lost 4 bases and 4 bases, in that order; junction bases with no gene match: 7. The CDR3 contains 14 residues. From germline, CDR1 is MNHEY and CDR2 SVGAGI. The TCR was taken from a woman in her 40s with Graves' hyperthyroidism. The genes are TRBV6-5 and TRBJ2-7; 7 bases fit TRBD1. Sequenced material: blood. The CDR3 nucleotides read TGTGCCAGCAGTTCGGGCAGGGGGAGATACGAGCAGTACTTC. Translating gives CASSSGRGRYEQYF.